This T cell receptor (beta chain) appears in the sequencing data of a study of CD8 T cells in ankylosing spondylitis. Whole-study results and caveats: Matched synovial fluid from ankylosing spondylitis patients was reported to be enriched for disease-linked clones. Earlier studies detected some motif variants in reactive arthritis synovial fluid and blood. Within ankylosing spondylitis blood, a TCR beta motif made up of roughly eight highly homologous variants appeared to be characteristic.

Per the germline V gene, CDR1 is SGHTA and CDR2 is FQGNSA. Losses at the gene ends were 3 bases for V and 3 bases for J; bases not matched to a gene: 2. The CDR3 length is 15 residues. The TCR beta libraries were generated through quantitative 5'-RACE incorporating molecular barcodes. MiXCR, applied by TCRdb to the 5' RACE reads, yields one record per CDR3 protein. The sample has around 300,000 distinct CDR3 sequences, around 10% seen once. This clonotype has only a few counts. The antigen remains unidentified. The TCR sequence derives from a female donor with ankylosing spondylitis or in good health (not recorded which). Sequencing was carried out using blood, either unsorted or a sorted T cell fraction (not recorded which). The rearrangement joins TRBV7-2 to TRBJ2-7; 13 nucleotides align to TRBD2. The CDR3 sequence: CASSFTSGRDYEQYF. In nucleotides, the CDR3 is TGTGCCAGCAGCTTCACTAGCGGGAGGGACTACGAGCAGTACTTC.